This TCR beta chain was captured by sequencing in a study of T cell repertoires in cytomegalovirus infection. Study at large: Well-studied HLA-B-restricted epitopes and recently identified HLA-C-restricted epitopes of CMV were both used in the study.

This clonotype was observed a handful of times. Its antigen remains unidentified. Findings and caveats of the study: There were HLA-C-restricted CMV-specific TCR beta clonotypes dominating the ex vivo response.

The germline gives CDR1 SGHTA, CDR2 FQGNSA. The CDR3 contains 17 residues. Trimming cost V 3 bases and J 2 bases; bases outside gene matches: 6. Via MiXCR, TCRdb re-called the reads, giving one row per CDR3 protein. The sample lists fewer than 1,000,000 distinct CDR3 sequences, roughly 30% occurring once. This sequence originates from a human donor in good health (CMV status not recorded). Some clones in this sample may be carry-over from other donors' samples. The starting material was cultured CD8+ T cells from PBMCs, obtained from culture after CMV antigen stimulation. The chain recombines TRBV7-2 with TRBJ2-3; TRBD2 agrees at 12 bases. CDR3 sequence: CASSLTSGGYHTDTQYF. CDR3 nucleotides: TGTGCCAGCAGCTTGACTAGCGGGGGTTATCACACAGATACGCAGTATTTT. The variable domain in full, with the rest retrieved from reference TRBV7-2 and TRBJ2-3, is GAGVSQSPSNKVTEKGKDVELRCDPISGHTALYWYRQSLGQGLEFLIYFQGNSAPDKSGLPSDRFSAERTGGSVSTLTIQRTQQEDSAVYLCASSLTSGGYHTDTQYFGPGTRLTVL.